This T cell receptor beta chain is from a study of Graves' ophthalmopathy and Graves' hyperthyroidism. Regarding the study as a whole: Separation of ophthalmopathy from stable hyperthyroidism was achieved by a 13-signature model, at 85% to 90% sensitivity and about 81% specificity.

Researchers took RNA transcripts and amplified TCR beta CDR3 regions from them. Investigators did first-round RT-PCR with HTBI primers, then second-round multiplex PCR. In TCRdb, the multiplex PCR reads were re-called with MiXCR into one record per CDR3 protein. The repertoire holds approximately 540,000 distinct CDR3 sequences, with just under 40% as singletons. Details on this clonotype: As yet, its antigen is unknown.

CDR3 size: 14 residues. The ends lost 3 bases at V and 8 bases at J; junction bases unmatched: 6. CDR1 and CDR2 from the germline V gene are SEHNR and FQNEAQ (reference sequence). The gene calls are TRBV7-9 and TRBJ1-4, with 7 bases matching TRBD1. This TCR derives from an adult man with Graves' hyperthyroidism. Sequencing used peripheral blood or thyroid tissue (not recorded which). DNA for the CDR3: TGTGCCAGCAGCTTCGGGACAGTTGACGAAAAACTGTTTTTT. Amino acid sequence: CASSFGTVDEKLFF.